Following are 21 T cell receptor beta chains from one sample sequenced in a study of Ad26.COV2.S vaccination and SARS-CoV-2 variants. TCRdb keeps only in-frame clones here, not all; method: immunoSEQ multiplex PCR. The sample gives 380,000 or so clones, around four fifths of which show up once; about 7.4% is in the top ten. The treatment here: 19 received Ad26.COV2.S at low or high dose, single or two shots; about 5 received placebo; per-sample allocation not given. Repertoires come from day 63 after the first vaccine or placebo injection. This sample comprised peripheral blood, obtained in a trial of Ad26.COV2.S vaccine versus placebo. The source of these receptors is a person aged 18-65 years who received the Ad26.COV2.S COVID-19 vaccine or a placebo.

The chain combines TRBV11-3 with TRBJ1-2, with D hard to call. CDR1 is SGHNT and CDR2 is YENEEA in the germline V gene. The CDR3 runs 14 residues. The V end was cut by 0 bases, the J end by 1 base, with 6 bases between. The CDR3 region has the DNA TGTGCCAGCAGCTTAGACCCGGATAACTATGGCTACACCTTC. Translation gives CASSLDPDNYGYTF.

J is TRBJ2-3 and V is TRBV4-1; 13 nucleotides align to TRBD2. The V and J ends lost 6 bases and 6 bases, in that order; junction bases with no gene match: 12. The CDR3 length is 17 residues. Germline CDR1 and CDR2: MGHRA and YSYEKL. Here the CDR3 DNA reads TGCGCCAGCAGTCCCTATGGACTAGCGGGGGTCGCGGATACGCAGTATTTT. Its protein is CASSPYGLAGVADTQYF.

This clone was seen once. The chain employs TRBV20-1 and TRBJ1-1; a weak D match, TRBD1 (5 bases). V was trimmed by 7 bases and J by 6 bases, leaving 12 bases between them. Looked up from germline, CDR1 is DFQATT and CDR2 is SNEGSKA (reference sequence). The CDR3 contains 11 residues. The CDR3 DNA reads TGCAGTGGAAGGGGTGGGTCTGAAGCTTTCTTT. It specifies CSGRGGSEAFF.

Here the CDR3 reads CASSLGTGRNQPQHF. Here the CDR3 DNA reads TGTGCCAGCAGCCTTGGGACAGGCAGGAATCAGCCCCAGCATTTT. This chain connects TRBV13 to TRBJ1-5, with 8 bases aligning to TRBD1. CDR1 and CDR2 (germline): PRHDT, FYEKMQ (reference sequence). The CDR3 is 15 amino acids. The trim removed 5 bases at V and 4 bases at J, leaving 7 bases unmatched.

The CDR3 bases are TGTGCCAGCAGCGTGTCGGTGGCCGGGGAGCTGTTTTTT. It specifies CASSVSVAGELFF. The chain recombines TRBV11-3 with TRBJ2-2; D unclear. Germline assignment: CDR1 SGHNT and CDR2 YENEEA. The germline V and J ends were trimmed by 5 bases and 6 bases, with 10 bases remaining between them. The CDR3 covers 13 residues.

The V and J genes are TRBV7-2 and TRBJ1-3; tentative D call: TRBD1 (5 bases). The V gene lost 3 bases and the J gene lost 4 bases, with 22 bases spanning the gap. CDR1 SGHTA and CDR2 FQGNSA come from the germline V gene. CDR3 size: 18 residues. CDR3 amino acids: CASSFQPTLGGGGNTIYF. Here the CDR3 DNA reads TGTGCCAGCAGCTTTCAACCTACGTTGGGGGGAGGGGGAAACACCATATATTTT.

The rearrangement uses TRBV24-1 and TRBJ1-5; no firm D call. V lost 6 bases and J lost 13, with 18 bases in between. This CDR3 is built from 13 residues. CDR1 and CDR2 (germline): KGHDR, SFDVKD. The CDR3 reads CATSRNSKTQQHF. DNA of the CDR3: TGTGCCACCAGTCGAAACTCAAAGACTCAACAGCATTTT.

The chain combines TRBV5-1 with TRBJ2-3; no clear D gene. V was shortened by 0 bases and J by 4 bases, with 9 bases between the two germline ends. CDR1 SGHRS and CDR2 YFSETQ come from the germline V gene. CDR3 length equals 14 residues. DNA for the CDR3: TGCGCCAGCAGCTTGGAATGGGCGGCAGATACGCAGTATTTT. Translated: CASSLEWAADTQYF. Combining the CDR3 with reference TRBV5-1 and TRBJ2-3 gives the whole variable domain KAGVTQTPRYLIKTRGQQVTLSCSPISGHRSVSWYQQTPGQGLQFLFEYFSETQRNKGNFPGRFSGRQFSNSRSEMNVSTLELGDSALYLCASSLEWAADTQYFGPGTRLTVL.

The table lists this clone with a count of one. The chain joins TRBV19 to TRBJ2-1, with D perhaps being TRBD1 or TRBD2 (5 bases each). The V and J ends lost 5 bases and 2 bases respectively, with 13 bases between them. The CDR3 covers 15 residues. Germline CDR1 is LNHDA and CDR2 is SQIVND (reference sequence). Written as DNA, the CDR3 is TGTGCCAGTAGTGCCAGGGAGAGCCCCTACAATGAGCAGTTCTTC. Translated, it gives CASSARESPYNEQFF.

The chain is built from TRBV5-1 and TRBJ2-1; D may be TRBD2 (6 bases). Germline CDR1 and CDR2: SGHRS and YFSETQ. Trimming removed 1 base at V and 5 bases at J, with 10 bases between. The CDR3 is 14 amino acids. The CDR3 protein is CASSLNGGDNEQFF. DNA of the CDR3: TGCGCCAGCAGCTTGAACGGGGGAGACAATGAGCAGTTCTTC.

This chain joins TRBV5-1 and TRBJ2-5, with TRBD2 matching over 13 bases. Germline V gene lookup returns CDR1 SGHRS and CDR2 YFSETQ. V dropped 0 bases and J dropped 5; count of bases not matched to a gene: 7. This CDR3 contains 17 residues. DNA for the CDR3: TGCGCCAGCAGCTTGGGACTAGCGGGGGGACTCGGGGAGACCCAGTACTTC. Translated, it gives CASSLGLAGGLGETQYF.

The rearrangement links TRBV25-1 to TRBJ1-6; D is uncertain. The ends were cut back, 8 bases at V and 12 bases at J, with 17 bases in the middle. The germline V gene encodes CDR1 MGHDK and CDR2 SYGVNS. The CDR3 is 13 residues long. CDR3 in DNA: TGTGCCAGCGGTAAGGGAGATACGAGACCCCTCCACTTT. Translation gives CASGKGDTRPLHF.

The chain recombines TRBV4-1 with TRBJ2-5; 7 bases map to TRBD1. Trimming took 4 bases from V and 4 from J; bases not matched to a gene: 12. The CDR3 runs 16 residues. Germline V gene data show CDR1 as MGHRA and CDR2 as YSYEKL. As DNA, the CDR3 is TGCGCCAGCAGCCGGGACAGTGGTTTCGTTCGAGAGACCCAGTACTTC. Translating it yields CASSRDSGFVRETQYF.

The chain carries TRBV9 and TRBJ2-3, with TRBD2 matching 11 bases. V gave up 4 bases and J gave up 5 bases; unmatched junction bases: 9. This CDR3 contains 16 residues. CDR1 is SGDLS, CDR2 YYNGEE, per germline. The CDR3 loop reads CASSTGTSGAGDTQYF. The CDR3 nucleotides read TGTGCCAGCAGCACCGGGACTAGCGGTGCTGGAGATACGCAGTATTTT. Complete variable domain (other parts from reference TRBV9 and TRBJ2-3): DSGVTQTPKHLITATGQRVTLRCSPRSGDLSVYWYQQSLDQGLQFLIQYYNGEERAKGNILERFSAQQFPDLHSELNLSSLELGDSALYFCASSTGTSGAGDTQYFGPGTRLTVL.

This rearrangement joins TRBV19 to TRBJ2-7, with 11 nucleotides matching TRBD1. The CDR3 contains 13 residues. Per the germline V gene, CDR1 is LNHDA and CDR2 is SQIVND (reference sequence). V lost 5 bases, J lost 6 bases, and 3 bases stayed unmatched. CDR3 protein: CASSWDRGSEQYF. The CDR3 nucleotides read TGTGCCAGTAGTTGGGACAGGGGGAGCGAGCAGTACTTC.

This clone was seen only once. J is TRBJ2-5 and V is TRBV27; D not certain. Germline V gives CDR1 MNHEY, CDR2 SMNVEV (reference sequence). The CDR3 has 13 amino acids. V shed 0 bases and J shed 5 bases, with 7 bases lying between them. The CDR3 DNA follows: TGTGCCAGCAGTTTATCAGGGCCCGAGACCCAGTACTTC. Protein sequence: CASSLSGPETQYF.

This rearrangement joins TRBV27 to TRBJ2-7, with 8 bases fitting TRBD1. There are 12 residues in the CDR3. V dropped 8 bases and J dropped 4; count of bases not matched to a gene: 4. Looked up from germline, CDR1 is MNHEY and CDR2 is SMNVEV (reference sequence). CDR3 nucleotides: TGTGCCAGCCGGGACAGGAGGTACGAGCAGTACTTC. It translates to CASRDRRYEQYF.

V gene TRBV6-5 combines with J gene TRBJ1-1, with D possibly being TRBD1 (5 bases). Germline V gives CDR1 MNHEY, CDR2 SVGAGI. CDR3 size: 14 residues. Trimming removed 6 bases at V and 3 bases at J, with 14 bases between. The CDR3 reads CASRRTRGDTEAFF. The CDR3 DNA reads TGTGCCAGCAGGCGGACCCGGGGGGACACTGAAGCTTTCTTT.

A single count supports this clone. This chain uses TRBV18 with TRBJ2-7, with TRBD2 as a possible D gene (6 bases). CDR1 and CDR2 (germline): KGHSH, LQKENI. V was shortened by 0 bases and J by 3 bases, with 12 bases between the two germline ends. This CDR3 comprises 15 residues. The CDR3 coding sequence is TGTGCCAGCTCACCACCGGTTAGGGGAGGCTACGAGCAGTACTTC. As protein: CASSPPVRGGYEQYF.

The gene calls are TRBV11-3 and TRBJ2-5, with D perhaps TRBD1 (6 bases). The CDR3 is 14 residues long. V was pared by 6 bases and J by 2 bases, with 13 bases between. Germline-derived CDR1 and CDR2 are SGHNT and YENEEA. The CDR3 loop reads CASSDRGLQETQYF. CDR3 DNA sequence: TGTGCCAGCAGTGATAGGGGGTTGCAAGAGACCCAGTACTTC.

This clone was seen once. This sequence joins TRBV19 and TRBJ2-5; D not resolved. The V gene lost 10 bases and the J gene lost 9 bases, with 9 bases spanning the gap. This CDR3 comprises 9 residues. Germline CDR1 and CDR2: LNHDA and SQIVND (reference sequence). CDR3: CATPRAQYF. CDR3 DNA: TGTGCCACCCCACGGGCCCAGTACTTC. Together with reference TRBV19 and TRBJ2-5, the CDR3 gives the full variable domain: DGGITQSPKYLFRKEGQNVTLSCEQNLNHDAMYWYRQDPGQGLRLIYYSQIVNDFQKGDIAEGYSVSREKKESFPLTVTSAQKNPTAFYLCATPRAQYFGPGTRLLVL.